This T cell receptor (beta chain) was observed in a study of blood T cell repertoires in COVID-19. Background on the study: From the United States, Italy and Spain came samples of acute and convalescent COVID-19. PBMCs, B-cell-depleted T cells, or T cells were the source of the cDNA or gDNA that made up the material.

As handled by the study authors: Amplification from reference gene primers served as the basis for estimated nucleated cell counts. Data came from immunoSEQ multiplex PCR; TCRdb stores just in-frame clones and leaves some out. D and trimming were read from the DNA, whereas the V and J calls and clone size are those reported in that table. Here the sample spans approximately 26,000 clones, 90% being singletons. The CDR3 contains 13 residues. The V gene lost 2 bases and the J gene lost 5 bases, with 7 bases spanning the gap. The V gene's germline CDR1 is SGHVS and CDR2 FNYEAQ. This chain uses TRBV7-6 with TRBJ1-5; D is undetermined. The source of this sequence is an older woman with active COVID-19. The specimen sequenced was peripheral blood. CDR3 nucleotide sequence: TGTGCCAGCAGCTTAAGCCAGGATCAGCCCCAGCATTTT. Translation gives CASSLSQDQPQHF.